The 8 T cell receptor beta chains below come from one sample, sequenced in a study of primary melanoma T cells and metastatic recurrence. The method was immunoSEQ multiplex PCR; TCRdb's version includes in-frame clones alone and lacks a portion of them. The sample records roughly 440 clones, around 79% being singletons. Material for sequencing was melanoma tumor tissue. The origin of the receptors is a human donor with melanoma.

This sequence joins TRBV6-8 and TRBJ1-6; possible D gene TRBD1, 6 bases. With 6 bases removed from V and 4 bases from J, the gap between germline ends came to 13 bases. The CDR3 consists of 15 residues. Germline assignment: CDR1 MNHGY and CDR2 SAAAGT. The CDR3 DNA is TGTGCCAGCAGATCACAGGGTGTATATAATTCACCCCTCCACTTT. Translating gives CASRSQGVYNSPLHF.

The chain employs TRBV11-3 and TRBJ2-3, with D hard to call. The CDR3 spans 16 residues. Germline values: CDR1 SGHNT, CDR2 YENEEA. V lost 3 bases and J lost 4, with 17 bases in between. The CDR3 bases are TGTGCCAGCAGCTTGGGGTCCCTAGTCCGCGCAGATACGCAGTATTTT. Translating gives CASSLGSLVRADTQYF.

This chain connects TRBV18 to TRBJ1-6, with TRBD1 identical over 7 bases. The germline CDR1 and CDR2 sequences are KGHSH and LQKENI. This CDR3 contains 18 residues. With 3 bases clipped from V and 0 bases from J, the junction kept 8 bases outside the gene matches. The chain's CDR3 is CASSPLGQASSYNSPLHF. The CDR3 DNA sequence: TGTGCCAGCTCACCCCTCGGACAGGCGAGCTCCTATAATTCACCCCTCCACTTT.

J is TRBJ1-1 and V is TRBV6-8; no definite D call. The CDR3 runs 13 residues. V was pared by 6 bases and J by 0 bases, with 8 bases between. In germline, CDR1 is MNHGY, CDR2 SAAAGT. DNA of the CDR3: TGTGCCAGCAGGCCTCCAGTGAACACTGAAGCTTTCTTT. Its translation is CASRPPVNTEAFF.

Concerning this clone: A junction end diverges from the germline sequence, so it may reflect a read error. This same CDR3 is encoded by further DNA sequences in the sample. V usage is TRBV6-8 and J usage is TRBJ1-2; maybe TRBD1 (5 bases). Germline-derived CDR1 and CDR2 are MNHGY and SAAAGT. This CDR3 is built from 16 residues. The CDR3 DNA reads TGTGCCAGCAGTTACTCGTATGGGGCGCTGATCTATGGTTACACCTTC. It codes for CASSYSYGALIYGYTF.

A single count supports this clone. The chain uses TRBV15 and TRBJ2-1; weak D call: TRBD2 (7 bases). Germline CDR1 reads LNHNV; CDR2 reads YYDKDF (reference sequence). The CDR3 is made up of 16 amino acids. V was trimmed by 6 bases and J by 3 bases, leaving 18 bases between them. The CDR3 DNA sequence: TGTGCCACCAGTACCTCCAGGGAGGGGGTCTACAATGAGCAGTTCTTC. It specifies CATSTSREGVYNEQFF.

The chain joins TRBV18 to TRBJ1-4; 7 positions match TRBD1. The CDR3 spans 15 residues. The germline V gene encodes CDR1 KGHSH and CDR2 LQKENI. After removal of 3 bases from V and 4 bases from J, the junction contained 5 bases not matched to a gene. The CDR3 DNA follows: TGTGCCAGCTCACCCAGGGACAGTTTTAATGAAAAACTGTTTTTT. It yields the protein CASSPRDSFNEKLFF.

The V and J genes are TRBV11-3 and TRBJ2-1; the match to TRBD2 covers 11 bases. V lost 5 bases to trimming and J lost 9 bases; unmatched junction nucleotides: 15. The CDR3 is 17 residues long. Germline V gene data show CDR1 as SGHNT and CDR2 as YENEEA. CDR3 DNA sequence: TGTGCCAGCAGCACCACTAGCGGGGGCTCCCCGTTGGGTGAGCAGTTCTTC. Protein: CASSTTSGGSPLGEQFF.